This T cell receptor (beta chain) was retrieved from a study of beta chain features in type 1 diabetes. Reverse transcription of all isolated RNA meant that expressed TCRB transcripts were sequenced. Only in-frame clones appear in the TCRdb table, and some are missing; sequencing was by immunoSEQ multiplex PCR. Of about 99,000 clones in the sample, about 26% are singletons; the top ten hold 0.5% to 0.55%. V shed 1 base and J shed 0 bases, with 21 bases lying between them. Looked up from germline, CDR1 is MGHRA and CDR2 is YSYEKL. The CDR3 sequence is 19 residues long. This clone was detected a few times. What it binds is not known. General observations from the study: Significant though moderate, a shortening of TCRB CDR3s appeared in all four CD4+ subsets of Type 1 diabetes patients.

The chain joins TRBV4-1 to TRBJ1-1; maybe TRBD1 (5 bases). The sequence was collected from a woman between 18 and 29 years old with type 1 diabetes. The source material was central memory CD4+ T cells from blood. The CDR3 loop is CASSQVALQVGVMNTEAFF. In DNA, the CDR3 is TGCGCCAGCAGCCAAGTGGCCCTCCAAGTAGGGGTAATGAACACTGAAGCTTTCTTT.